The rows below give T cell receptor beta chains drawn from one sample of a study of a mutant IDH1 vaccine in newly diagnosed glioma. No antigen has been assigned to these receptors. Sequencing used immunoSEQ multiplex PCR; TCRdb keeps in-frame clones, though not all of them. Found here are around 30,000 clones, 90% of them singletons; the top ten hold 20% to 25%. The sample here was PBMCs, taken from a glioma patient whose treatment included an IDH1 peptide vaccine. Every receptor here comes from a man between 18 and 29 years old with glioma. CDR3s include the opening cysteine and the closing phenylalanine or tryptophan. A D gene is named only where the DNA matches it firmly. A clone size is listed for some rows: how often the clone was seen (once, few, many), or a class if it is expanded.

V gene	J gene	clone size	D gene	CDR3 protein	CDR3 DNA
TRBV5-5	TRBJ1-5	NA	NA	CASSLGQINQPQHF	TGTGCCAGCAGCTTGGGACAGATCAATCAGCCCCAGCATTTT
TRBV19	TRBJ1-1	NA	NA	CASSSDFFSEAFF	TGTGCCAGTAGTAGTGACTTCTTTTCTGAAGCTTTCTTT
TRBV7-2	TRBJ2-2	once	TRBD2	CASSSSGRARGELFF	TGTGCCAGCAGTTCTAGCGGGAGGGCCCGCGGGGAGCTGTTTTTT
TRBV6-5	TRBJ2-3	NA	NA	CASSPRVVSTDTQYF	TGTGCCAGCAGTCCGCGGGTCGTTAGCACAGATACGCAGTATTTT
TRBV4-2	TRBJ2-7	NA	TRBD2	CASSQDGGGSSYEQYF	TGTGCCAGCAGCCAAGACGGCGGCGGGAGCTCCTACGAGCAGTACTTC
TRBV30	TRBJ1-2	NA	NA	CASKRQGNYGYTF	TGTGCCTCTAAGAGGCAGGGAAACTATGGCTACACCTTC
TRBV5-1	TRBJ2-3	NA	TRBD1	CASSLEIGTGKVGTDTQYF	TGCGCCAGCAGCTTGGAGATTGGGACAGGGAAAGTTGGCACAGATACGCAGTATTTT
TRBV29-1	TRBJ2-1	NA	TRBD2	CSVEFSGRAYEQFF	TGCAGCGTTGAATTTAGCGGGAGGGCCTATGAGCAGTTCTTC
TRBV5-4	TRBJ2-7	NA	TRBD2	CASSLSGSLGEQYF	TGTGCCAGCAGCTTGAGCGGGAGTCTTGGAGAGCAGTACTTC
TRBV7-2	TRBJ2-5	NA	TRBD2	CASTRAVRESETQYF	TGTGCCAGCACCCGAGCTGTGCGGGAGTCAGAGACCCAGTACTTC
TRBV7-2	TRBJ1-1	NA	NA	CASSLWGEAFF	TGTGCCAGCAGCTTGTGGGGGGAAGCTTTCTTT
TRBV4-1	TRBJ2-7	NA	NA	CASSYQDLSYEQYF	TGCGCCAGCAGCTATCAGGATCTTAGCTACGAGCAGTACTTC
TRBV25-1	TRBJ1-1	NA	NA	CASSEYLPGTEAFF	TGTGCCAGCAGTGAATATCTTCCGGGCACTGAAGCTTTCTTT
TRBV28	TRBJ2-7	NA	TRBD1	CASRRTQDRGRREQYF	TGTGCCAGCAGGCGGACACAGGACAGGGGGAGGCGCGAGCAGTACTTC
TRBV9	TRBJ2-1	NA	NA	CASSVGGPLGNEQFF	TGTGCCAGCAGCGTAGGGGGACCCTTGGGCAATGAGCAGTTCTTC
TRBV5-1	TRBJ1-1	NA	TRBD1	CASSTRGPGTGGNTEAFF	TGCGCCAGCAGCACCCGTGGCCCCGGGACAGGGGGCAACACTGAAGCTTTCTTT
TRBV29-1	TRBJ1-3	NA	NA	CSVSLFGTPGNTIYF	TGCAGCGTTTCCCTTTTCGGGACTCCTGGAAACACCATATATTTT
TRBV6-5	TRBJ1-4	NA	NA	CASSYGNQGEKLFF	TGTGCCAGCAGTTACGGGAACCAGGGTGAAAAACTGTTTTTT
TRBV27	TRBJ2-7	NA	NA	CASSLGPAYEQYF	TGTGCCAGCAGTTTGGGCCCGGCCTACGAGCAGTACTTC
TRBV5-1	TRBJ2-5	NA	NA	CASGFGGRETQYF	TGCGCCAGCGGGTTCGGGGGGCGAGAGACCCAGTACTTC
TRBV4-1	TRBJ1-1	once	NA	CASSQGKNTEAFF	TGCGCCAGCAGCCAAGGGAAGAACACTGAAGCTTTCTTT
TRBV15	TRBJ1-2	NA	NA	CATSNFGVAHPGSF	TGTGCCACCAGCAACTTTGGGGTAGCTCATCCGGGGTCCTTC
TRBV19	TRBJ2-7	NA	NA	CASSPGTSYEQYF	TGTGCCAGTAGTCCCGGGACAAGTTACGAGCAGTACTTC
TRBV29-1	TRBJ2-7	once	NA	CSAVPDNSYEQYF	TGCAGCGCGGTACCGGACAACTCCTACGAGCAGTACTTC
TRBV30	TRBJ1-4	NA	NA	CAWSSQGLGKLFF	TGTGCCTGGAGTTCGCAGGGACTTGGAAAACTGTTTTTT
TRBV2	TRBJ1-5	NA	TRBD1	CASRGTVSNQPQHF	TGTGCCAGCCGAGGGACAGTTAGCAATCAGCCCCAGCATTTT
TRBV4-3	TRBJ2-7	once	NA	CASSQEGSGATYEQYF	TGCGCCAGCAGCCAAGAGGGCTCGGGAGCGACCTACGAGCAGTACTTC
TRBV10-3	TRBJ1-2	NA	NA	CAISESPGDNYGYTF	TGTGCCATCAGTGAGTCGCCAGGGGACAACTATGGCTACACCTTC
TRBV29-1	TRBJ2-1	NA	NA	CSVVVGPRGAEQFF	TGCAGCGTTGTGGTGGGACCAAGGGGGGCTGAGCAGTTCTTC
TRBV6-6	TRBJ2-2	NA	TRBD1	CASSYTRQGYGELFF	TGTGCCAGCAGTTACACGCGACAGGGGTACGGGGAGCTGTTTTTT
TRBV2	TRBJ1-2	NA	NA	CASSESYRANYGYTF	TGTGCCAGCAGTGAATCTTACCGAGCTAACTATGGCTACACCTTC
TRBV28	TRBJ2-7	few	NA	CASSLRNEQYF	TGTGCCAGCAGTTTAAGGAACGAGCAGTACTTC
TRBV5-1	TRBJ2-7	once	TRBD2	CASSSGTSGYEQYF	TGCGCCAGCAGCTCCGGGACTAGCGGCTACGAGCAGTACTTC
TRBV29-1	TRBJ1-1	NA	NA	CSVDSPGAFF	TGCAGCGTTGACTCCCCCGGGGCTTTCTTT
TRBV9	TRBJ2-2	NA	NA	CASSALGATGELFF	TGTGCCAGCAGCGCCCTAGGGGCGACCGGGGAGCTGTTTTTT
TRBV2	TRBJ1-5	NA	TRBD1	CASSRDSLPNQPQHF	TGTGCCAGCAGCCGGGACAGCCTACCGAATCAGCCCCAGCATTTT